Included here is one T cell receptor beta chain sequence, with context. This specimen comes from a study of blood T cell repertoires in COVID-19. Profiling relied on immunoSEQ multiplex PCR, and the TCRdb table lists in-frame clones only, not all of them. The repertoire holds around 97,000 clones, with around 80% as singletons. Losses at the gene ends were 4 bases for V and 3 bases for J; bases not matched to a gene: 4. CDR3 length: 14 amino acids. The germline gives CDR1 SGDLS, CDR2 YYNGEE. The chain couples TRBV9 to TRBJ2-3; 8 positions match TRBD2. Sequencing was done on a sample of peripheral blood. This sequence was found in a man in his 70s with acute or convalescent COVID-19. The CDR3 DNA reads as TGTGCCAGCAGCTCAAGCGGGGGTACAGATACGCAGTATTTT. It specifies CASSSSGGTDTQYF.